Shown below are 26 T cell receptor beta chains from a single sample sequenced in a study of CD8+CD57+ T cells in acquired aplastic anemia. The template used for profiling TCR beta VDJ and CDR3 was genomic DNA. TCRdb reanalysed the reads using MiXCR and keeps one entry per CDR3 protein. Here the sample spans some 200,000 distinct CDR3 sequences, around 60% being singletons. The source material was sorted CD4+, CD8+, or CD8+CD57+ T cells (not recorded which) from PBMCs. The receptors stem from a human donor in good health.

This chain joins TRBV20-1 and TRBJ2-1; 11 nucleotides line up with TRBD2. The trim removed 6 bases at V and 4 bases at J, leaving 8 bases unmatched. CDR3 length: 15 residues. Per germline, CDR1 DFQATT and CDR2 SNEGSKA (reference sequence). CDR3 bases: TGCAGTGCCCCCGGCCGGACTAGCGGGTACAATGAGCAGTTCTTC. Protein sequence: CSAPGRTSGYNEQFF.

This clonotype was detected many times. J is TRBJ2-1 and V is TRBV28, with 8 bases lining up with TRBD2. The CDR3 has 11 amino acids. V lost 6 bases to trimming and J lost 12 bases; unmatched junction nucleotides: 4. Germline V gene sequence: CDR1 MDHEN, CDR2 SYDVKM. CDR3 protein: CASSPGTRQFF. The CDR3 bases are TGTGCCAGCAGCCCGGGGACTAGGCAGTTCTTC. The full variable domain, with the rest looked up from reference TRBV28 and TRBJ2-1, is DVKVTQSSRYLVKRTGEKVFLECVQDMDHENMFWYRQDPGLGLRLIYFSYDVKMKEKGDIPEGYSVSREKKERFSLILESASTNQTSMYLCASSPGTRQFFGPGTRLTVL.

This clonotype was seen many times. This chain joins TRBV6-6 and TRBJ1-2, with 8 bases matching TRBD1. The length of the CDR3 is 14 residues. The germline V gene has CDR1 MNHNY and CDR2 SVGAGI (reference sequence). After removal of 5 bases from V and 2 bases from J, the junction contained 4 bases not matched to a gene. The CDR3 bases are TGTGCCAGCAGTGCGACAGGGGACAACTATGGCTACACCTTC. Translated: CASSATGDNYGYTF.

A remark on this clonotype: A read error is possible here, since a much larger clone lies one base away. This chain links TRBV4-1 with TRBJ2-1; no clear D. V dropped 1 base and J dropped 6 bases, with 4 bases sitting between them. Germline CDR1 and CDR2: MGHRA and YSYEKL. The CDR3 has 12 residues. CDR3 in amino acids: CASSQVPNEQFF. The CDR3 region has the DNA TGCGCCAGCAGCCAAGTTCCCAATGAGCAGTTCTTC.

Worth noting for this clonotype: This is likely a read error, given that the CDR3 carries no conserved phenylalanine or tryptophan at its end. V and J are TRBV20-1 and TRBJ2-2; TRBD2 might be the D (6 bases). This CDR3 region has 17 residues. Germline V gene lookup returns CDR1 DFQATT and CDR2 SNEGSKA (reference sequence). V lost 2 bases and J 3 bases, leaving 19 bases between the germline ends. The CDR3 loop is CSARSGRDYGYTGELFL. Written as DNA, the CDR3 is TGCAGTGCTAGATCCGGGAGAGACTATGGCTACACCGGGGAGCTGTTTTTA.

The CDR3 region is CASSANSDRGSWALHF. CDR3 DNA: TGCGCCAGCAGTGCCAACTCGGACAGGGGATCCTGGGCCCTCCACTTT. The genes are TRBV10-2 and TRBJ1-6; 9 bases line up with TRBD1. Losses at the gene ends were 4 bases for V and 14 bases for J; bases not matched to a gene: 15. This CDR3 region has 16 residues. Germline V gene lookup returns CDR1 WSHSY and CDR2 SAAADI.

This chain uses TRBV10-2 with TRBJ2-1; unclear D gene. The CDR3 spans 15 residues. Germline CDR1 reads WSHSY; CDR2 reads SAAADI. The V gene lost 5 bases and the J gene lost 4 bases, with 15 bases spanning the gap. The CDR3 region has the DNA TGCGCCAGCAGTAACACCCTGAACTCGTACAATGAGCAGTTCTTC. Protein product: CASSNTLNSYNEQFF.

This rearrangement joins TRBV19 to TRBJ2-6; weak D call: TRBD1 (6 bases). This CDR3 contains 13 residues. Germline V gene lookup returns CDR1 LNHDA and CDR2 SQIVND (reference sequence). V gave up 9 bases and J gave up 1 base, with 7 bases separating them. Here the CDR3 reads CASRGSGANVLTF. The CDR3 DNA sequence: TGTGCCAGCAGGGGATCTGGGGCCAACGTCCTGACTTTC.

The chain has TRBV20-1 and TRBJ2-7; TRBD2 agrees at 11 bases. The germline gives CDR1 DFQATT, CDR2 SNEGSKA (reference sequence). The CDR3 spans 13 residues. J gave up 5 bases and V 2 bases, and 2 bases lay outside the gene matches. The CDR3 DNA is TGCAGTGCTAGAACTAGCGGGAGCCACGAGCAGTACTTC. Translating it yields CSARTSGSHEQYF.

The sample holds many counts of this clonotype. V and J are TRBV7-6 and TRBJ2-3, with 11 nucleotides matching TRBD2. Trimming cost V 0 bases and J 5 bases; bases outside gene matches: 4. CDR3 length: 16 amino acids. Germline V lookup: CDR1 SGHVS, CDR2 FNYEAQ. CDR3 in amino acids: CASSLASGGAIDTQYF. In DNA form, the CDR3 reads TGTGCCAGCAGCTTAGCTAGCGGGGGGGCGATAGATACGCAGTATTTT.

This clonotype was seen only a few times. The chain combines TRBV6-9 with TRBJ2-7; D gene ambiguous. This CDR3 region has 16 residues. The germline gives CDR1 MNHGY, CDR2 SVAAGI. Trimming stripped 8 bases from V and 2 bases from J, with 22 bases between. CDR3 residues: CASSPSSGPPTYEQYF. CDR3 nucleotides: TGTGCCAGCTCACCATCCTCAGGTCCTCCCACCTACGAGCAGTACTTC.

Many counts were recorded for this clonotype. The chain is built from TRBV24-1 and TRBJ2-3; 7 bases line up with TRBD1. V dropped 6 bases and J dropped 5; count of bases not matched to a gene: 7. Germline V gene data show CDR1 as KGHDR and CDR2 as SFDVKD. The CDR3 totals 14 residues. The CDR3 here is CATSKGGGGDTQYF. The DNA of the CDR3 is TGTGCCACCAGTAAAGGGGGCGGTGGAGATACGCAGTATTTT.

This clonotype was observed at least ten times. The rearrangement links TRBV4-1 to TRBJ1-1, with D hard to call. This CDR3 has 14 residues. The germline V gene has CDR1 MGHRA and CDR2 YSYEKL. Deletions cut 0 bases from V and 3 bases from J, with 8 bases between. CDR3 in amino acids: CASSQDPDHTEAFF. As DNA, the CDR3 is TGCGCCAGCAGCCAAGATCCGGACCACACTGAAGCTTTCTTT.

The table lists this clonotype with many counts. The V gene is TRBV15, the J gene TRBJ1-2; possible D gene TRBD1, 6 bases. The CDR3 extends over 12 amino acids. Germline V CDR1 and CDR2: LNHNV, YYDKDF (reference sequence). The ends were cut back, 8 bases at V and 4 bases at J, with 11 bases in the middle. The CDR3 DNA reads TGTGCCACCGGGGGGCCCTTCTATGGCTACACCTTC. Amino acids: CATGGPFYGYTF.

The chain couples TRBV10-1 to TRBJ1-6; no definite D call. Germline CDR1 WNHNN, CDR2 SYGVQD (reference sequence). This CDR3 contains 13 residues. V was shortened by 3 bases and J by 10 bases, with 10 bases between the two germline ends. The CDR3 DNA is TGCGCCAGCAGTGACGGGCCAGTCTCACCCCTCCACTTT. Its protein is CASSDGPVSPLHF.

The chain is built from TRBV29-1 and TRBJ1-2; tentatively, D is TRBD1 (5 bases). Trimming left V 1 base short and J 8 bases short, with 11 bases between. The CDR3 runs to 12 residues. CDR1 and CDR2 from the germline V gene are SQVTM and ANQGSEA. As DNA, the CDR3 is TGCAGCGTTGAAGTCGGGGGGGAAGGCTACACCTTC. This codes for CSVEVGGEGYTF.

The V and J genes are TRBV2 and TRBJ1-6; D remains ambiguous. The length of the CDR3 is 11 residues. V was clipped by 2 bases and J by 11 bases, with 4 bases between them. In germline, CDR1 is SNHLY, CDR2 FYNNEI. The CDR3 DNA follows: TGTGCCAGCAGTGAATCACCACCCCTCCACTTT. Its protein product is CASSESPPLHF. The full variable domain, with the rest looked up from reference TRBV2 and TRBJ1-6, is EPEVTQTPSHQVTQMGQEVILRCVPISNHLYFYWYRQILGQKVEFLVSFYNNEISEKSEIFDDQFSVERPDGSNFTLKIRSTKLEDSAMYFCASSESPPLHFGNGTRLTVT.

The V call is TRBV10-3, the J call TRBJ2-5, with 9 positions matching TRBD1. V trimming: 0 bases; J trimming: 7 bases; junction bases outside the gene matches: 12. CDR3 length: 17 amino acids. Germline V CDR1 and CDR2: ENHRY, SYGVKD. The CDR3 DNA is TGTGCCATCAGTGAGTCGCGCGACAGGGGGTTCCTGGCGACCCAGTACTTC. Its protein is CAISESRDRGFLATQYF.

The chain combines TRBV7-2 with TRBJ2-4, with D perhaps given as TRBD1 or TRBD2 (5 bases each). V was cut by 2 bases and J by 0 bases, with 11 bases left in between. CDR3 length: 16 residues. Germline V CDR1 and CDR2: SGHTA, FQGNSA. The CDR3 DNA reads TGTGCCAGCAGCTTAAACCGGGGCCTAGCCAAAAACATTCAGTACTTC. Its protein product is CASSLNRGLAKNIQYF.

The chain couples TRBV9 to TRBJ1-1, with D possibly TRBD1 on 5 matching bases. Trimming took 0 bases from V and 1 from J, leaving 31 bases between them. Germline V CDR1 and CDR2: SGDLS, YYNGEE. The CDR3 extends over 22 amino acids. The CDR3 bases are TGTGCCAGCAGCGTAGGTGGTAGCCACTACAATGAGCAGACAGATGCGAACACTGAAGCTTTCTTT. It encodes CASSVGGSHYNEQTDANTEAFF.

CDR3 nucleotide sequence: TGTGCCAGCTGGCAAGCGGGGGGCACAGATACGCAGTATTTT. Translating it yields CASWQAGGTDTQYF. The chain carries TRBV7-2 and TRBJ2-3; the match to TRBD2 covers 8 bases. The CDR3 sequence is 14 residues long. V lost 8 bases, J lost 1 base, and 5 bases stayed unmatched. Germline V gives CDR1 SGHTA, CDR2 FQGNSA. The whole variable domain, remainder taken from reference TRBV7-2 and TRBJ2-3, is GAGVSQSPSNKVTEKGKDVELRCDPISGHTALYWYRQSLGQGLEFLIYFQGNSAPDKSGLPSDRFSAERTGGSVSTLTIQRTQQEDSAVYLCASWQAGGTDTQYFGPGTRLTVL.

This clonotype was counted many times. The CDR3: CASSLLPGQGPYNEQFF. Written as DNA, the CDR3 is TGTGCCAGCAGCTTATTACCGGGACAGGGGCCCTACAATGAGCAGTTCTTC. The rearrangement joins TRBV7-8 to TRBJ2-1; 10 bases fit TRBD1. CDR3 size: 17 residues. Losses at the gene ends were 2 bases for V and 2 bases for J; bases not matched to a gene: 6. The germline V gene encodes CDR1 SGHVS and CDR2 FQNEAQ. Full variable domain (remainder filled in from reference TRBV7-8 and TRBJ2-1): GAGVSQSPRYKVAKRGQDVALRCDPISGHVSLFWYQQALGQGPEFLTYFQNEAQLDKSGLPSDRFFAERPEGSVSTLKIQRTQQEDSAVYLCASSLLPGQGPYNEQFFGPGTRLTVL.

There are many counts of this clonotype. This chain links TRBV30 with TRBJ1-2; TRBD1 is a possible D gene (5 bases). V lost 7 bases and J lost 4, with 13 bases in between. This CDR3 spans 12 amino acids. The germline V gene encodes CDR1 GTSNPN and CDR2 SVGIG (reference sequence). The CDR3 region is CASRVGSYGYTF. In DNA form, the CDR3 reads TGTGCCTCCAGGGTTGGATCCTATGGCTACACCTTC.

V is TRBV20-1 and J is TRBJ1-5; possible D gene TRBD1, 5 bases. Germline V gene sequence: CDR1 DFQATT, CDR2 SNEGSKA (reference sequence). The CDR3 spans 15 residues. Trimming cost V 3 bases and J 0 bases, with 12 bases left between them. CDR3 sequence reads: CSASQGGGSNQPQHF. The DNA of the CDR3 is TGCAGTGCTAGCCAGGGAGGAGGTAGCAATCAGCCCCAGCATTTT.

The chain links TRBV7-2 to TRBJ1-2, with TRBD1 as a possible D gene (5 bases). The germline V and J ends were trimmed by 4 bases and 8 bases, with 17 bases remaining between them. CDR1 is SGHTA, CDR2 FQGNSA, per germline. The CDR3 covers 14 residues. The CDR3 loop reads CASSSTGTVAGYTF. CDR3 sequence (DNA): TGTGCCAGCAGCTCTACCGGGACGGTGGCGGGCTACACCTTC.

The sample holds a few counts of this clonotype. The chain recombines TRBV24-1 with TRBJ2-5, with TRBD1 identical over 8 bases. The CDR3 consists of 16 residues. CDR1 is KGHDR and CDR2 is SFDVKD in the germline V gene. J lost 4 bases, V lost 8 bases, and 14 bases had no gene match. The CDR3 nucleotides read TGTGCCACCATGGCAGGGGGCATCTTTTTTGGAGAGACCCAGTACTTC. Encoded protein: CATMAGGIFFGETQYF.